The entry below describes one T cell receptor beta chain. The antigen is not known. The V end lost 5 bases, the J end lost 0 bases, and 11 bases lay between the germline ends. This CDR3 contains 15 residues. Germline assignment: CDR1 SGHTA and CDR2 FQGNSA. This sample was taken from a study of cytomegalovirus exposure and HLA in healthy donors. Study observations and caveats: Within the data, a cluster of highly shared sequence variants was likely a sequencing artifact. In a later analysis, a missense DCLRE1C variant was linked to TCR beta V- and J-gene trimming.

In the PCR, 60 Vbeta and 13 Jbeta primers were used. Profiling relied on immunoSEQ multiplex PCR, and the TCRdb table lists in-frame clones only, not all of them. Among about 160,000 clones listed, about 77% were seen once. This chain links TRBV7-2 with TRBJ2-1; D ambiguous. Sequencing input: PBMCs. The receptor was isolated from a woman aged 45-65 years in good health and CMV-seronegative. The CDR3 DNA is TGTGCCAGCAGCCAACAGTTTAGCTCCTACAATGAGCAGTTCTTC. This gives the protein CASSQQFSSYNEQFF.